This TCR beta chain was sequenced during a study of technical replicates of blood from a handful of donors. CDR1 MGHRA and CDR2 YSYEKL come from the germline V gene. The CDR3 runs to 19 residues. V trimming: 2 bases; J trimming: 0 bases; junction bases outside the gene matches: 11. The repertoire was sequenced with immunoSEQ multiplex PCR; TCRdb's copy has only in-frame clones and lacks some. The sample has 60,000 to 90,000 clones, more than 85% seen once; the top ten hold roughly 0.37%. This sequence originates from a human donor in good health. This sequence joins TRBV4-1 and TRBJ2-5; TRBD2 aligns across 11 bases. Specimen: T cells isolated from PBMCs. CDR3 region: CASSQISTTSGSYQETQYF. The CDR3 DNA reads as TGCGCCAGCAGCCAAATAAGTACAACTAGCGGGAGTTACCAAGAGACCCAGTACTTC.